This TCR beta chain was observed in a study of identical twins. Each donor was a healthy Caucasian. This clonotype was seen only a few times. Unique molecular identifiers were present on the cDNA, and a universal primer site came from template switching. TCRdb reprocessed the 5' RACE reads with MiXCR, giving one entry per CDR3 protein. Of about 520,000 distinct CDR3 sequences in the sample, approximately 22% are singletons; the top ten hold 0.91%. The same data also contributed to another study, on T cells expressing NK-cell markers. That publication notes: From sorted CD3+CD56+NKG2C+, CD3+CD56+NKG2C- and CD3+CD56-NKG2C+ T cells came the TCR beta repertoires. Several donors' CD3+CD56-NKG2C+ cells were dominated by the same clonotypes.

The source of this sequence is a woman aged 18 to 35 in good health. The sequenced material came from CD4+ T cells sorted from blood.

The CDR3 here is CASSFEQGANYGYTF. As DNA, the CDR3 is TGTGCCAGCAGCTTTGAACAGGGCGCTAACTATGGCTACACCTTC. V and J are TRBV5-6 and TRBJ1-2; D may be TRBD1 (6 bases). Trimming cost V 2 bases and J 0 bases, with 11 bases left between them. CDR1 SGHDT and CDR2 YYEEEE come from the germline V gene. There are 15 residues in the CDR3.